These T cell receptor beta chains were read from a single sample in a study of glioma-infiltrating T cells after dendritic cell vaccination. TCRdb's copy holds only in-frame clones and misses some; the assay was immunoSEQ multiplex PCR. The sample consists of fewer than 95,000 clones, 85% of them appearing once. The material sequenced was blood, taken after dendritic cell vaccination. The receptor set was obtained from a human donor with glioblastoma. The conserved cysteine and the conserved F or W are not part of the CDR3 here. The D gene is left open where the match is weak.

D gene	V gene	J gene	CDR3 length	CDR3 protein
TRBD1	TRBV6-1	TRBJ2-1	12	ASSARTGGNEQF
NA	TRBV18	TRBJ2-5	12	ASSKLAGQETQY
TRBD1	TRBV2	TRBJ1-2	12	ASSTQGGPYGYT
NA	TRBV19	TRBJ2-7	12	ASRLSVNAYEQY
TRBD1	TRBV27	TRBJ2-5	12	ASSPGQGRETQY
TRBD1	TRBV2	TRBJ2-1	12	ASHGTGLYNEQF
NA	TRBV5-4	TRBJ2-7	13	ASRKGGQLSYEQY
TRBD1	TRBV4-1	TRBJ2-7	12	ASSQMVQGAEQY
NA	TRBV5-1	TRBJ2-3	12	ASSLGLLTDTQY
NA	TRBV30	TRBJ1-2	12	AWSVPEQGNGYT
TRBD2	TRBV4-1	TRBJ2-1	18	ASSQELGLAGDGSRNEQF
TRBD2	TRBV6-5	TRBJ2-5	13	ASSGSGGLRETQY
NA	TRBV4-3	TRBJ1-1	16	ASSQVPPWGPRNTEAF
NA	TRBV5-6	TRBJ2-2	13	ASSRNTGWTGELF
TRBD1	TRBV25-1	TRBJ1-2	16	ASSESRDRGLGNYGYT
TRBD2	TRBV2	TRBJ2-6	14	ASSERGAVGANVLT
NA	TRBV7-2	TRBJ2-4	13	ASRSDNLAKNIQY
NA	TRBV6-5	TRBJ2-7	12	ASSYRGSAYEQY
TRBD2	TRBV5-1	TRBJ2-3	14	ASRPGLAISTDTQY
NA	TRBV6-6	TRBJ1-3	11	ASRWDKLGPRY
NA	TRBV18	TRBJ1-2	11	ASSPDSPGGYT
NA	TRBV6-5	TRBJ1-2	12	ASSYALGSYGYT
TRBD1	TRBV7-9	TRBJ1-3	14	ASSLWDRGLRNTIY
NA	TRBV30	TRBJ2-5	11	AWADSWGSTQY
TRBD2	TRBV2	TRBJ2-3	13	ASIGGRWATDTQY
TRBD1	TRBV9	TRBJ2-2	12	ASSVGQGVGELF
TRBD1	TRBV19	TRBJ1-2	14	ASSTSGTAANYGYT
NA	TRBV5-1	TRBJ2-7	14	ASSPILFGGLLEQY
NA	TRBV19	TRBJ2-3	13	ASSIGRGLGDTQY
NA	TRBV29-1	TRBJ1-2	10	SVEEGGGGYT
NA	TRBV29-1	TRBJ2-3	14	SVDGKDRVALDTQY
NA	TRBV27	TRBJ1-5	14	ASSRGGSNSNQPQH
NA	TRBV6-1	TRBJ1-5	15	ASSEYSVGRGNQPQH
TRBD2	TRBV25-1	TRBJ2-5	13	ATRSGAGGQETQY
TRBD1	TRBV5-4	TRBJ2-7	13	ASSPGQGTSYEQY
NA	TRBV7-2	TRBJ2-1	10	ASSLQGNEQF
TRBD2	TRBV6-6	TRBJ2-2	11	ATRTSPTGELF
NA	TRBV15	TRBJ2-7	10	PTSHYTYEQY
TRBD2	TRBV7-8	TRBJ2-7	14	ASSKTSGRASYEQY
TRBD1	TRBV7-3	TRBJ2-3	13	ASSTGTGGTDTQY
NA	TRBV14	TRBJ1-3	12	ASSYSGAGNTIY
NA	TRBV4-3	TRBJ1-5	13	ASSQEPRGNQPQH
NA	TRBV7-8	TRBJ2-5	11	ASSYDRLETQY
TRBD2	TRBV19	TRBJ2-3	15	ASSLQGLAGGTDTQY
TRBD2	TRBV5-4	TRBJ2-7	13	ASSSGLLSSYEQY